These 16 T cell receptor beta chains originate from one sample sequenced in a study of T cells in Graves' hyperthyroidism and ophthalmopathy. TCR beta CDR3 sequences were amplified from RNA transcripts. With the HTBI primer set, the TCR CDR3 went through a first round of RT-PCR. TCRdb redid the calling of the multiplex PCR reads with MiXCR, one entry per CDR3 protein. The table lists over 250,000 distinct CDR3 sequences, about 18% of them singletons. The sample comprised blood. These receptors all come from a woman aged 55-70 years with Graves' ophthalmopathy.

This clonotype has a count of ten or more. The chain combines TRBV6-2 or TRBV6-3 with TRBJ1-1; possible D gene TRBD1, 5 bases. The CDR3 has 14 residues. Looked up from germline, CDR1 is MNHEY and CDR2 is SVGEGT. The ends were cut back, 7 bases at V and 4 bases at J, with 16 bases in the middle. The chain's CDR3 is CASNLRAASTEAFF. The DNA of the CDR3 is TGTGCCAGCAACCTCAGGGCCGCGAGCACTGAAGCTTTCTTT.

This clonotype was counted many times. The V gene is TRBV2, the J gene TRBJ1-1; possibly TRBD1 for D (5 bases). The germline V gene has CDR1 SNHLY and CDR2 FYNNEI. Trimming took 6 bases from V and 2 from J, leaving 16 bases between them. The CDR3 has 15 amino acids. CDR3 sequence reads: CASRPTRTYNTEAFF. CDR3 bases: TGTGCCAGCAGGCCCACTAGGACATACAACACTGAAGCTTTCTTT. The entire variable domain, with the rest obtained from reference TRBV2 and TRBJ1-1, is as follows: EPEVTQTPSHQVTQMGQEVILRCVPISNHLYFYWYRQILGQKVEFLVSFYNNEISEKSEIFDDQFSVERPDGSNFTLKIRSTKLEDSAMYFCASRPTRTYNTEAFFGQGTRLTVV.

This clonotype has ten or more counts. The rearrangement links TRBV6-2 or TRBV6-3 to TRBJ1-1, with TRBD1 identical over 8 bases. The CDR3 has 15 amino acids. J gave up 5 bases and V 6 bases, and 11 bases lay outside the gene matches. CDR1 and CDR2 from the germline V gene are MNHEY and SVGEGT. The CDR3 DNA is TGTGCCAGCAGCCCGGACAGGGTACCGGAAACTGAAGCTTTCTTT. It encodes CASSPDRVPETEAFF.

This clonotype was observed many times. V gene TRBV3-1 combines with J gene TRBJ2-7, with TRBD1 matching 8 bases. V lost 4 bases, J lost 0 bases, and 5 bases stayed unmatched. The CDR3 has 15 amino acids. From germline, CDR1 is LGHDT and CDR2 YNNKEL (reference sequence). DNA for the CDR3: TGTGCCAGCAGCCTAGGACAGGGACTCTCCTACGAGCAGTACTTC. It specifies CASSLGQGLSYEQYF.

This clonotype was seen many times. The chain joins TRBV12-3 or TRBV12-4 to TRBJ2-3; 10 nucleotides match TRBD2. The CDR3 covers 15 residues. V shed 3 bases, J shed 6 bases, and the junction held 6 bases outside the gene matches. CDR3 in amino acids: CASSFRAGGLDTQYF. The CDR3 bases are TGTGCCAGCAGTTTCCGAGCGGGAGGGCTGGATACGCAGTATTTT.

This clonotype was recorded many times. V gene TRBV6-6 combines with J gene TRBJ1-1; D call uncertain. The CDR3 spans 14 residues. With 0 bases removed from V and 4 bases from J, the gap between germline ends came to 9 bases. Germline CDR1 and CDR2: MNHNY and SVGAGI (reference sequence). CDR3 loop: CASSYSTWATEAFF. In DNA, the CDR3 is TGTGCCAGCAGTTACTCAACATGGGCCACTGAAGCTTTCTTT.

The rearrangement links TRBV3-1 to TRBJ1-5; D not resolved. The germline V and J ends were trimmed by 0 bases and 7 bases, with 13 bases remaining between them. This CDR3 contains 15 residues. Germline CDR1 reads LGHDT; CDR2 reads YNNKEL (reference sequence). The CDR3 reads CASSQDAGGLQPQHF. CDR3 sequence (DNA): TGTGCCAGCAGCCAAGACGCCGGAGGTCTACAGCCCCAGCATTTT.

This clonotype came up many times. The rearrangement joins TRBV5-1 to TRBJ2-1, with 10 bases that match TRBD2. CDR1 and CDR2 from the germline V gene are SGHRS and YFSETQ. V lost 2 bases to trimming and J lost 5 bases; unmatched junction nucleotides: 4. The CDR3 runs to 15 residues. CDR3 in amino acids: CASSFAGTSDNEQFF. In DNA form, the CDR3 reads TGCGCCAGCAGCTTTGCCGGGACTAGCGACAATGAGCAGTTCTTC.

This clonotype was recorded at least ten times. The chain has TRBV28 and TRBJ1-1, with TRBD1 as a possible D gene (6 bases). CDR1 MDHEN and CDR2 SYDVKM come from the germline V gene. The CDR3 length is 17 residues. Trimming took 6 bases from V and 1 from J, leaving 21 bases between them. The CDR3 protein is CASSSGGGVQGNTEAFF. DNA of the CDR3: TGTGCCAGCAGCAGTGGGGGAGGGGTACAGGGGAACACTGAAGCTTTCTTT.

This clonotype turned up a few times. This sequence joins TRBV10-3 and TRBJ1-4; TRBD1 matches at 7 bases. The V gene end was trimmed by 10 bases and the J gene end by 4 bases; junction bases not matched to a gene: 9. The germline V gene has CDR1 ENHRY and CDR2 SYGVKD. This CDR3 is 14 amino acids long. For the CDR3, the DNA is TGTGCCACCCGACAGGGCGAGAGTAATGAAAAACTGTTTTTT. Amino acids: CATRQGESNEKLFF.

About this clonotype: The junction differs from germline at one of its ends, possibly a read error. The chain is built from TRBV7-2 and TRBJ2-3; D is uncertain. CDR3 length equals 13 residues. Germline-derived CDR1 and CDR2 are SGHTA and FQGNSA. In nucleotides, the CDR3 is TGCGCCAGCAGCCAGGAGACGGCAGATACGCAGTATTTT. It specifies CASSQETADTQYF.

This clonotype was seen repeatedly, ten times or more. This chain links TRBV12-3 or TRBV12-4 with TRBJ1-5; a possible D gene is TRBD1 (5 bases). CDR3 length: 16 residues. V was shortened by 6 bases and J by 0 bases, with 15 bases between the two germline ends. CDR3 DNA sequence: TGTGCCAGCAGCCCAACAGGCGGAATTAGCAATCAGCCCCAGCATTTT. Protein product: CASSPTGGISNQPQHF.

This clonotype was detected ten times or more. The chain couples TRBV20-1 to TRBJ2-3; 9 positions match TRBD2. Trimming at V came to 5 bases and at J to 6 bases, leaving 12 bases not matched to a gene. Germline V gives CDR1 DFQATT, CDR2 SNEGSKA (reference sequence). This CDR3 comprises 15 residues. The CDR3 bases are TGCAGTGCTGAGAGGGCTAGCGGGGTGCAGGATACGCAGTATTTT. It codes for CSAERASGVQDTQYF.

This clonotype came up a few times. The rearrangement links TRBV4-1 to TRBJ1-5, with D maybe TRBD1 (5 bases). The length of the CDR3 is 16 residues. In germline, CDR1 is MGHRA, CDR2 YSYEKL. V lost 0 bases to trimming and J lost 4 bases, with 13 bases between them. In nucleotides, the CDR3 is TGCGCCAGCAGCCAAGATGTGGGGGTTAGGAATCAGCCCCAGCATTTT. It encodes CASSQDVGVRNQPQHF.

This clonotype turned up a few times. The gene calls are TRBV12-3 or TRBV12-4 and TRBJ1-6; D unclear. The CDR3 extends over 16 amino acids. Trimming left V 0 bases short and J 2 bases short, with 8 bases between. The CDR3 region is CASSLAPSTYNSPLHF. The CDR3 DNA is TGTGCCAGCAGTTTAGCCCCCAGCACCTATAATTCACCCCTCCACTTT.

This chain joins TRBV12-3 or TRBV12-4 and TRBJ1-2, with D perhaps matching TRBD1 (5 bases). Trimming stripped 7 bases from V and 2 bases from J, with 14 bases between. The CDR3 covers 14 residues. The CDR3 sequence is CASTYLGGNYGYTF. For the CDR3, the DNA is TGTGCCAGCACCTACTTGGGGGGGAACTATGGCTACACCTTC.